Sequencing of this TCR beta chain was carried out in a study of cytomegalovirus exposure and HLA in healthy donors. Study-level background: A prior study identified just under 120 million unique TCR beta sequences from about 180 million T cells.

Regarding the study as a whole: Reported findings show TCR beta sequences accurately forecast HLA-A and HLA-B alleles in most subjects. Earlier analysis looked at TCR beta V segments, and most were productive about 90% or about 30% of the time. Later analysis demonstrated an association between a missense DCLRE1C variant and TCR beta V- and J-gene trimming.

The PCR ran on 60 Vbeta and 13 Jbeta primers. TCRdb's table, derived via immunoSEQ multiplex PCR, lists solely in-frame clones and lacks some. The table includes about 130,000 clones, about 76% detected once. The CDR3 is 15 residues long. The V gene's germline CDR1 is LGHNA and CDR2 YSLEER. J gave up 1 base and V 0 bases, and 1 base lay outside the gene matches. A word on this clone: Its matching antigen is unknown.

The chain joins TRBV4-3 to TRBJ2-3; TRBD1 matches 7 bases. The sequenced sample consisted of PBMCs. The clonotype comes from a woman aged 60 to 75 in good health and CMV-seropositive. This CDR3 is CASSQDQGGTDTQYF. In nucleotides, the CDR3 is TGCGCCAGCAGCCAAGATCAGGGGGGCACAGATACGCAGTATTTT.